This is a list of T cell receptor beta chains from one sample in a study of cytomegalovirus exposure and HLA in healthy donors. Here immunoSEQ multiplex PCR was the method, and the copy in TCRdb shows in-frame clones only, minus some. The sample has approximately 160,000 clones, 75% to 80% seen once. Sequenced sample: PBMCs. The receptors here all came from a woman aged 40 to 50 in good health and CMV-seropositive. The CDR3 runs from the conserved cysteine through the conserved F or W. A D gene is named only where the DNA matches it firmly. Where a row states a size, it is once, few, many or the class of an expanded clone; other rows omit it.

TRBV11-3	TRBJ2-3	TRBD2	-	TGTGCCAGCAGCTTAAAAGGCGGGAGGGCCTATGGCACAGATACGCAGTATTTT	CASSLKGGRAYGTDTQYF
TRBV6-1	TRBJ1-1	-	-	TGTGCCAGCAGTGGAGGATCGAACACTGAAGCTTTCTTT	CASSGGSNTEAFF
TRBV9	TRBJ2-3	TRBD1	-	TGTGCCAGCAGCGTAGAGGGACAGGGTGGTGCAGATACGCAGTATTTT	CASSVEGQGGADTQYF
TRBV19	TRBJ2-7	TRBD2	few	TGTGCCAGTAGTGTTCCGAAGCGGGAGCCCAACGAGCAGTACTTC	CASSVPKREPNEQYF
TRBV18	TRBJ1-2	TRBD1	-	TGTGCCAGCTCACCACAGGGGGCGAGCAACTATGGCTACACCTTC	CASSPQGASNYGYTF
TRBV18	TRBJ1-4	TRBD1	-	TGTGCCAGCTCACCCAACGAAAGGACAGGGCGTTTAAACGAAAAACTGTTTTTT	CASSPNERTGRLNEKLFF
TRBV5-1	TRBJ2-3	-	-	TGCGCCAGCAGCTTTCCAATTGGCAGGGAGGGGGGCACAGATACGCAGTATTTT	CASSFPIGREGGTDTQYF
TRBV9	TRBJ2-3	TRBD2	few	TGTGCCAGCAGCGCAACTAGCGGGTTCGATACGCAGTATTTT	CASSATSGFDTQYF
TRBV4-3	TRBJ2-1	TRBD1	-	TGCGCCAGCAGCCAAGATGAAGGGGGCTGGAGTGAGCAGTTCTTC	CASSQDEGGWSEQFF
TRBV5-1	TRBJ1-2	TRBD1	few	TGCGCCAGCAACCCCGGACAGGGGGCAAGTGGCTACACCTTC	CASNPGQGASGYTF
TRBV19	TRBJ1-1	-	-	TGTGCCAGTAGTATAGGAGGTGCGACTGAAGCTTTCTTT	CASSIGGATEAFF
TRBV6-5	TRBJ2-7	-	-	TGTGCCAGCAGTTTGACAGGTACCACCTACGAGCAGTACTTC	CASSLTGTTYEQYF
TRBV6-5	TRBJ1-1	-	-	TGTGCCAGCAGGTCCCGGGGGGGATCTGAAGCTTTCTTT	CASRSRGGSEAFF
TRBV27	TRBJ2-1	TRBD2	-	TGTGCCAGCAGTTTCGCCAGCGGGGGGGCCGTGGTTGTTGAGCAGTTCTTC	CASSFASGGAVVVEQFF
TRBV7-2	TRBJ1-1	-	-	TGTGCCAGCAGCAACAGGATGAACACTGAAGCTTTCTTT	CASSNRMNTEAFF
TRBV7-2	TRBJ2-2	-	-	TGTGCCAGCAGCTACCCCGGACACGTCACCGGGGAGCTGTTTTTT	CASSYPGHVTGELFF
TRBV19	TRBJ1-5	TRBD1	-	TGTGCCAGTAGTCTCCGACAGGGAGGCAATCAGCCCCAGCATTTT	CASSLRQGGNQPQHF
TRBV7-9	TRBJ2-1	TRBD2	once	TGTGCCAGCGCGAGACCTAGCGGGAGGGGGGACAATGAGCAGTTCTTC	CASARPSGRGDNEQFF
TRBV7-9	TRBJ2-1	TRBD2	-	TGTGCCAGCAGCCGCCTAGCGGGGGGAGCCGGCGGTGAGCAGTTCTTC	CASSRLAGGAGGEQFF
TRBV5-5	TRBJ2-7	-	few	TGTGCCAGCAGTAAGGACAGAGGCCACGAGCAGTACTTC	CASSKDRGHEQYF
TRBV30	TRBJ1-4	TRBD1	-	TGTGCCTGGAGTGTTACAGGGGGCGGTGGAAAACTGTTTTTT	CAWSVTGGGGKLFF
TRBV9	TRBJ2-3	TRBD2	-	TGTGCCAGCAGCGGGACAATAGCGGGGGTCAAGGATACGCAGTATTTT	CASSGTIAGVKDTQYF
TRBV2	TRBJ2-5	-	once	TGTGCCAGCAGTGAAAAGGGGAGACAGGTCCAAGAGACCCAGTACTTC	CASSEKGRQVQETQYF
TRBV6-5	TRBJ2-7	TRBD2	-	TGTGCCAGCACCAACGGGGCGGGGGGCGGTGAGCAGTACTTC	CASTNGAGGGEQYF
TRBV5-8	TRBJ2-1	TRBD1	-	TGTGCCAGCAGCCTTGGGACAGGGGATGGGAATGAGCAGTTCTTC	CASSLGTGDGNEQFF
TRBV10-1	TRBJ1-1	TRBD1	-	TGCGCCAGCAGTCAGGGGGCCGGCGCTGAAGCTTTCTTT	CASSQGAGAEAFF
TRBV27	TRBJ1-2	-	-	TGTGCCAGCAGGCTCCAGGGTTCAGGCGGCTACACCTTC	CASRLQGSGGYTF
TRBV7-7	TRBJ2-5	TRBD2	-	TGTGCCAGCAGAAGTAGCGGGGACGGACAAGAGACCCAGTACTTC	CASRSSGDGQETQYF
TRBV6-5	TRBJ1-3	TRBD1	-	TGTGCCAGCAGTTACTCGTACAGGGGGGACGGAAACACCATATATTTT	CASSYSYRGDGNTIYF
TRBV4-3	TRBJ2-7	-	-	TGCGCCAGCAGCCCCGGGGTGGGTGGGGCCTACGAGCAGTACTTC	CASSPGVGGAYEQYF
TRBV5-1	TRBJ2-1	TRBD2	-	TGCGCCAGCAGCACACGGACGGGGGGGGCGGGGAATGAGCAGTTCTTC	CASSTRTGGAGNEQFF
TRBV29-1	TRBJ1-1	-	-	TGCAGCGTTGAGCTGGATCAGGGCACTGAAGCTTTCTTT	CSVELDQGTEAFF
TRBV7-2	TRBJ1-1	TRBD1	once	TGTGCCAGCAGCTCCGACAGGGGTACTGAAGCTTTCTTT	CASSSDRGTEAFF
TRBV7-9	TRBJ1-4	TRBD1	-	TGTGCCACCTCGTACGGGACAGGGGGCCGGGAAGAAAAACTGTTTTTT	CATSYGTGGREEKLFF
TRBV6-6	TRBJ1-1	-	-	TGTGCCAGCAGTTCGCTTCAGGGGAACACTGAAGCTTTCTTT	CASSSLQGNTEAFF
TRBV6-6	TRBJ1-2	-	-	TGTGCCAGCAGTTTCAGGGGCCCCTACGGCTACACCTTC	CASSFRGPYGYTF
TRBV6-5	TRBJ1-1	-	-	TGTGCCAGCAGTTACAAGGGGCCCAACACTGAAGCTTTCTTT	CASSYKGPNTEAFF
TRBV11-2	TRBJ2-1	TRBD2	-	TGTGCCAGCAGTCGGACTAGCGGGAGGGCCAATGAGCAGTTCTTC	CASSRTSGRANEQFF
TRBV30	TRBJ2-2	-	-	TGTGCCTGGAGTGTCGAGCACACCGGGGAGCTGTTTTTT	CAWSVEHTGELFF
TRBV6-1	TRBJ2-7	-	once	TGTGCCAGCAGTGTAACAGGGAGCTCCTACGAGCAGTACTTC	CASSVTGSSYEQYF
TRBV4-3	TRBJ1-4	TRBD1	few	TGCGCCAGCAGCCAAGAAACAGGGGGAGCTAATGAAAAACTGTTTTTT	CASSQETGGANEKLFF
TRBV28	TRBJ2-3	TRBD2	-	TGTGCCACCACACTAGCGGGAGCAGATACGCAGTATTTT	CATTLAGADTQYF
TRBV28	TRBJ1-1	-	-	TGTGCCAGCAGTTTACCCCGGAGGAACACTGAAGCTTTCTTT	CASSLPRRNTEAFF
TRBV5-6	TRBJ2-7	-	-	TGTGCCAGCAGCTTGTACCCGGGTGGAGGTCGCCACTCCTACGAGCAGTACTTC	CASSLYPGGGRHSYEQYF
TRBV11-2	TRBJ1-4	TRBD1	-	TGTGCCAGCAGCTATACGACAGGGAATAATGAAAAACTGTTTTTT	CASSYTTGNNEKLFF
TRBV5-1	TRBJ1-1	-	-	TGCGCCAGCAGCTGGGGCGGTGCGAACACTGAAGCTTTCTTT	CASSWGGANTEAFF
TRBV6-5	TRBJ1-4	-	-	TGTGCCAGCAGTTACTCGGTTGGCATGGAGGAAAAACTGTTTTTT	CASSYSVGMEEKLFF
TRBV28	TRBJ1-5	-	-	TGTGCCAGCAACAGAATGAGCAATCAGCCCCAGCATTTT	CASNRMSNQPQHF
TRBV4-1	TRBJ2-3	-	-	TGCGCCAGCAGCCAAGAAACTTCCTCGACGCAGTATTTT	CASSQETSSTQYF
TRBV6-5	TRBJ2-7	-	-	TGTGCCAGCAGCAGGGACATCACCTACGAGCAGTACTTC	CASSRDITYEQYF
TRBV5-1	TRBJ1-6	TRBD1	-	TGCGCCAGCAGCCCGGCGGGACAGGGGTCACCCCTCCACTTT	CASSPAGQGSPLHF
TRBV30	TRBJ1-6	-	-	TGTGCCTGGAGTAGGTTTGGGACAAGGTCTTCACCCCTCCACTTT	CAWSRFGTRSSPLHF
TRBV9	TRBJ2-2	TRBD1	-	TGTGCCAGCAGCCTAGGGACAGGAGGCCGTCTGACGTCCGGGGAGCTGTTTTTT	CASSLGTGGRLTSGELFF
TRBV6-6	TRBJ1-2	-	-	TGTGCCAGCAGTAACCGAGGGAATAACTATGGCTACACCTTC	CASSNRGNNYGYTF
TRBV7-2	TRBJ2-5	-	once	TGTGCCAGCAGCTCCAGGGGTCTGGAGACCCAGTACTTC	CASSSRGLETQYF
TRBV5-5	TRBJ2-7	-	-	TGTGCCAGCAGTTTCAGGGGCAGGCCTTACGAGCAGTACTTC	CASSFRGRPYEQYF
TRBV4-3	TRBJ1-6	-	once	TGCGCCAGCAGCCAAGATAGGGACACCCAGAAGGGTAATTCACCCCTCCACTTT	CASSQDRDTQKGNSPLHF
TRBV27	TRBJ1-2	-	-	TGTGCCAGCAGTTTAACAGGGCCGACTAACTATGGCTACACCTTC	CASSLTGPTNYGYTF